Below, one T cell receptor beta chain is given with its context. Profiling relied on immunoSEQ multiplex PCR, and the TCRdb table lists in-frame clones only, not all of them. The table has about 660,000 clones, about 90% seen once. The data were obtained in a study of shared T cell receptors in the human thymus. The CDR3 sequence is 11 residues long. In germline, CDR1 is MNHEY, CDR2 SVGAGI. With 6 bases removed from V and 6 bases from J, the gap between germline ends came to 9 bases. The sample was also linked to a second study, of human thymus T cells. That study adds: The people who donated were healthy Finnish babies having corrective surgery for congenital heart defects. Obtained as resections during corrective heart surgery, the thymus tissue was then studied. Gene usage (both V and J) appeared biased in thymic and blood repertoires. Related research described thymic repertoires that were highly overlapping among unrelated individuals.

This receptor was taken from a boy younger than two with a congenital heart defect. This chain joins TRBV6-5 and TRBJ2-7, with D uncertain. The sample comprised thymocytes. The CDR3 region is CASSSRGEQYF. DNA of the CDR3: TGTGCCAGCAGCTCCCGCGGCGAGCAGTACTTC.